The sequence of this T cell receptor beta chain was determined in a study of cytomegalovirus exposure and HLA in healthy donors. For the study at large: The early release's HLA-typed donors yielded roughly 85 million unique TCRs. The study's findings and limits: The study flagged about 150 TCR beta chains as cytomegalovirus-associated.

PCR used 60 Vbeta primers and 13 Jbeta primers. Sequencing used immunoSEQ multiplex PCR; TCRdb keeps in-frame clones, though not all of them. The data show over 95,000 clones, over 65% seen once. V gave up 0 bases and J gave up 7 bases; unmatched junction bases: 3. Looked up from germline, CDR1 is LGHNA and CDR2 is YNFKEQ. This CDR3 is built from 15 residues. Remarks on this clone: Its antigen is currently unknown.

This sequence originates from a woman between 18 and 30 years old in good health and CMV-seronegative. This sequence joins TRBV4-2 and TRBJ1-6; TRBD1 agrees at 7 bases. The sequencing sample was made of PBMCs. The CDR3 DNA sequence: TGTGCCAGCAGCCAAGAGGACAGGCCAAATTCACCCCTCCACTTT. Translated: CASSQEDRPNSPLHF.